The rows below give T cell receptor beta chains drawn from one sample of a study of CD8 T cells in Susac syndrome. TCRdb processed the immunoSEQ multiplex PCR reads anew with MiXCR; each CDR3 protein has one entry. The sample consists of approximately 120,000 distinct CDR3 sequences, around 94% of them appearing once. The specimen sequenced was CD4+ T cells from PBMCs. Source of these receptors: a human donor in good health. Each CDR3 is given with its conserved first and last residue.

j_call: TRBJ1-1; v_call: TRBV6-2/TRBV6-3; cdr3_aa: CASTWSRPDTEAFF
j_call: TRBJ1-4; v_call: TRBV4-1; cdr3_aa: CASSPLSEKLFF
j_call: TRBJ2-5; v_call: TRBV11-2; cdr3_aa: CASSREWQETQYF
j_call: TRBJ1-1; v_call: TRBV20-1; cdr3_aa: CSAPAAMNTEAFF
j_call: TRBJ2-1; v_call: TRBV12-3/TRBV12-4; cdr3_aa: CASSLSGNEQFF
j_call: TRBJ2-7; v_call: TRBV20-1; cdr3_aa: CSANGGREPSYEQYF
j_call: TRBJ2-7; v_call: TRBV7-9; cdr3_aa: CASSSSAGARYEQYF
j_call: TRBJ2-3; v_call: TRBV3-1; cdr3_aa: CASTTAGTDTQYF
j_call: TRBJ1-1; v_call: TRBV5-1; cdr3_aa: CASSLFGGGNTEAFF
j_call: TRBJ2-7; v_call: TRBV30; cdr3_aa: CAWSILASHFDRAYEQYF
j_call: TRBJ2-1; v_call: TRBV15; cdr3_aa: CATRRDRGNNEQFF
j_call: TRBJ2-7; v_call: TRBV20-1; cdr3_aa: CSASGGARTGAYEQYF
j_call: TRBJ1-5; v_call: TRBV2; cdr3_aa: CASSGQGGDQPQHF
j_call: TRBJ2-7; v_call: TRBV11-2; cdr3_aa: CASSLDGYYSYEQYF
j_call: TRBJ2-2; v_call: TRBV18; cdr3_aa: CASSKSLPELTGELFF
j_call: TRBJ1-1; v_call: TRBV5-1; cdr3_aa: CASSRDSTGGSAFF
j_call: TRBJ2-2; v_call: TRBV11-3; cdr3_aa: CASSFSGDNTGELFF
j_call: TRBJ2-1; v_call: TRBV9; cdr3_aa: CASSPGGALIYNEQFF
j_call: TRBJ2-5; v_call: TRBV6-2/TRBV6-3; cdr3_aa: CASRKTGRGGETQYF
j_call: TRBJ1-2; v_call: TRBV12-3/TRBV12-4; cdr3_aa: CASSSVPGQLSYGYTF
j_call: TRBJ2-7; v_call: TRBV2; cdr3_aa: CASSSSGVRPYEQYF
j_call: TRBJ1-2; v_call: TRBV25-1; cdr3_aa: CASSLSDYGYTF
j_call: TRBJ1-4; v_call: TRBV12-3/TRBV12-4; cdr3_aa: CASSFGTGEEKLFF
j_call: TRBJ2-7; v_call: TRBV13; cdr3_aa: CASSPRGQVWYEQYF
j_call: TRBJ1-2; v_call: TRBV5-6; cdr3_aa: CASSLGQGAIGYTF
j_call: TRBJ2-3; v_call: TRBV20-1; cdr3_aa: CSAEPAPSTDTQYF